The sequence of this TCR beta chain was determined in a study of blood T cell repertoires in COVID-19. TCRdb keeps only in-frame clones here, not all; method: immunoSEQ multiplex PCR. The sample holds 250,000 to 350,000 clones, 70% to 85% seen once. This clone was detected ten times or more. The CDR3 extends over 16 amino acids. V lost 5 bases and J lost 5; bases outside the gene matches: 12. Germline lookup yields CDR1 MNHNY and CDR2 SVGAGI (reference sequence). Seattle-derived patients entered the study during active infection and were followed longitudinally. The chain employs TRBV6-6 and TRBJ1-2; 9 positions agree with TRBD1. This clonotype originated in a human donor with COVID-19, enrolled during active disease. The donor label of this sample is uncertain. The sample consisted of peripheral blood. The CDR3 loop reads CASSTGGQGTLYGYTF. The CDR3 bases are TGTGCCAGCAGTACAGGGGGACAGGGAACTTTATATGGCTACACCTTC.